The clone carrying this T cell receptor beta chain was counted between two and nine times. The data originate from a study of blood T cell repertoires in COVID-19. Study summary: The samples span acute and convalescent COVID-19 from the United States, Italy and Spain. Nucleic acid was either cDNA or gDNA, and it came from T cells, B-cell-depleted T cells, or PBMCs.

Data came from immunoSEQ multiplex PCR; TCRdb stores just in-frame clones and leaves some out. The table lists hundreds of thousands of clones, roughly 90% of them singletons. The CDR3 is made up of 16 amino acids. Germline CDR1 reads SGHTA; CDR2 reads FQGNSA. Trimming cost V 5 bases and J 3 bases; bases outside gene matches: 7. Seattle cases were enrolled at active infection and followed longitudinally. This TCR came from a man aged 18 to 30 with COVID-19, enrolled during active disease. Sequencing input: peripheral blood. The V and J genes are TRBV7-2 and TRBJ2-2; 9 positions agree with TRBD2. The CDR3 nucleotides are TGTGCCAGCAGCCTACGGACTAGCGCCTACACCGGGGAGCTGTTTTTT. Its translation: CASSLRTSAYTGELFF. The full variable domain, with the rest looked up from reference TRBV7-2 and TRBJ2-2, is GAGVSQSPSNKVTEKGKDVELRCDPISGHTALYWYRQSLGQGLEFLIYFQGNSAPDKSGLPSDRFSAERTGGSVSTLTIQRTQQEDSAVYLCASSLRTSAYTGELFFGEGSRLTVL.